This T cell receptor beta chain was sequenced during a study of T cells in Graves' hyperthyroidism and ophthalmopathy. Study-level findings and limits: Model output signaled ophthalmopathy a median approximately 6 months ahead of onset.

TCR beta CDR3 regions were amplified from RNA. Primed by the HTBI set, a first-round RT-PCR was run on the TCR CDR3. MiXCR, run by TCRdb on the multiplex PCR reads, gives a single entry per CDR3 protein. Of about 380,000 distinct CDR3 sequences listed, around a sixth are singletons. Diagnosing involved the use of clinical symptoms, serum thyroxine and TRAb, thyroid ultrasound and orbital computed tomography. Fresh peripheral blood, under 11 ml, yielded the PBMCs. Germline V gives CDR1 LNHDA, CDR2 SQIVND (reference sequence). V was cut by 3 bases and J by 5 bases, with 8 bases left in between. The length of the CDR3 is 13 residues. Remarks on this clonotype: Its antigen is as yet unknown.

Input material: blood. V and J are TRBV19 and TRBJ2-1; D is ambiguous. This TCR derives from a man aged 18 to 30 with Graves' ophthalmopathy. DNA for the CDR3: TGTGCCAGTAGTATTAAGGTCCACAATGAGCAGTTCTTC. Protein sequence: CASSIKVHNEQFF.